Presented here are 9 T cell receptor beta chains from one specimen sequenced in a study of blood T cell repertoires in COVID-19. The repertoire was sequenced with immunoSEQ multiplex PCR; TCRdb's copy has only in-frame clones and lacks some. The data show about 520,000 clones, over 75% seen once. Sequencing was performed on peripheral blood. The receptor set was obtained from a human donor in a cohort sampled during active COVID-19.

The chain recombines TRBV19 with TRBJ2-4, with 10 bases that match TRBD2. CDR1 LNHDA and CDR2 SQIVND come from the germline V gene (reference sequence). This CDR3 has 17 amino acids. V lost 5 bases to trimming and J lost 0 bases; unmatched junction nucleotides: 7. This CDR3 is CASSLQTSGLAKNIQYF. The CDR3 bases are TGTGCCAGTAGTCTCCAGACTAGCGGGTTAGCCAAAAACATTCAGTACTTC.

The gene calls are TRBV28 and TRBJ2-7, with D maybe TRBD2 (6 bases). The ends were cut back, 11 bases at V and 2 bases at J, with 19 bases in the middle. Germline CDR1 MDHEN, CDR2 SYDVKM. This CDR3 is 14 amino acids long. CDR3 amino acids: CAAQWAGPAYEQYF. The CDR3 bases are TGTGCCGCCCAGTGGGCGGGACCCGCCTACGAGCAGTACTTC.

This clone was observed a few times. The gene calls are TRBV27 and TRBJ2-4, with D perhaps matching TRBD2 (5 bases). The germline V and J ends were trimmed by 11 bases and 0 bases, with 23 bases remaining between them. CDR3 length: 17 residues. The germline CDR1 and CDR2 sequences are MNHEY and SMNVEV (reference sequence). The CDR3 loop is CAGKTAGLDLAKNIQYF. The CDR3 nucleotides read TGTGCCGGAAAGACCGCCGGACTCGATCTAGCCAAAAACATTCAGTACTTC.

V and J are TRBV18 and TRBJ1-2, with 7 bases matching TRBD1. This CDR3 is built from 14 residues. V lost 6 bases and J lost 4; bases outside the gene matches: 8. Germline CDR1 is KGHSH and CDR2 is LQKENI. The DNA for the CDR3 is TGTGCCAGCTCGCTAGACAGGGCGGGCTATGGCTACACCTTC. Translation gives CASSLDRAGYGYTF.

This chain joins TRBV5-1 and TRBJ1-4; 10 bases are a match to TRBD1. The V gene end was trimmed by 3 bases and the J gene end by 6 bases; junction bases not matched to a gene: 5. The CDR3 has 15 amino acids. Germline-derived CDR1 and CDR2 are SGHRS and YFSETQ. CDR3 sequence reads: CASSSTGGWDEKLFF. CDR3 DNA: TGCGCCAGCAGCTCGACAGGGGGCTGGGATGAAAAACTGTTTTTT.

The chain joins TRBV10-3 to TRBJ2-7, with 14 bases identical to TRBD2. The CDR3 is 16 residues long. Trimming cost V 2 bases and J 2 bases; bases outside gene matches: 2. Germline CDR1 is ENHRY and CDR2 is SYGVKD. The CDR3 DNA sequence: TGTGCCATCAGTGAGACGGGACTAGCGGGAGCCTACGAGCAGTACTTC. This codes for CAISETGLAGAYEQYF.

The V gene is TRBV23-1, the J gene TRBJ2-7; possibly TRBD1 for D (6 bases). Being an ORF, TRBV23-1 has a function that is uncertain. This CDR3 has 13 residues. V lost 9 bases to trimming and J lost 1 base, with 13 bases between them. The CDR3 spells CASPGQWSYEQYF. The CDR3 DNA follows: TGCGCCAGTCCCGGACAGTGGTCCTACGAGCAGTACTTC.

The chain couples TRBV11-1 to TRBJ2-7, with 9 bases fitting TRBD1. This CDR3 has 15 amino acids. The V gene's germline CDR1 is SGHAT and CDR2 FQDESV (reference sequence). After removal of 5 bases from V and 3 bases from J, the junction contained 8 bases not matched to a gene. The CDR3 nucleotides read TGTGCCAGCAGCCCGAGGGGACAGGGTTTCTACGAGCAGTACTTC. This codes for CASSPRGQGFYEQYF. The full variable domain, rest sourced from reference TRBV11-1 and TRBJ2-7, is EAEVAQSPRYKITEKSQAVAFWCDPISGHATLYWYRQILGQGPELLVQFQDESVVDDSQLPKDRFSAERLKGVDSTLKIQPAELGDSAMYLCASSPRGQGFYEQYFGPGTRLTVT.

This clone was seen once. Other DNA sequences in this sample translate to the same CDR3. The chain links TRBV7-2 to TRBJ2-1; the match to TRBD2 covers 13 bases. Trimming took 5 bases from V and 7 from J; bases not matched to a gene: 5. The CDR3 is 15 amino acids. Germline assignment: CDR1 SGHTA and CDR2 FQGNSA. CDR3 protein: CASSPRLAGGNEQFF. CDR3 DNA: TGTGCCAGCAGCCCGCGACTAGCGGGAGGAAATGAGCAGTTCTTC.